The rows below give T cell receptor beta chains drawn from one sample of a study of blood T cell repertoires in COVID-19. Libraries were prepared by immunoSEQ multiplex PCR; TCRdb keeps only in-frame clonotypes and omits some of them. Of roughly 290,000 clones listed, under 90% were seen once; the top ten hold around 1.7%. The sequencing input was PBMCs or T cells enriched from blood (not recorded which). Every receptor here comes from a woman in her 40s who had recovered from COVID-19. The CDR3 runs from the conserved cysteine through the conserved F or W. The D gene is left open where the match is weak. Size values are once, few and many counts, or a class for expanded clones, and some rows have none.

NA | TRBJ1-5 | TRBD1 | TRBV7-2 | CASSQDRVQPQHF | TGTGCCAGCAGCCAGGACAGGGTTCAGCCCCAGCATTTT
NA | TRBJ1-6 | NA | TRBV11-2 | CASSLDQGIHSPLHF | TGTGCCAGCAGCTTAGATCAGGGTATCCATTCACCCCTCCACTTT
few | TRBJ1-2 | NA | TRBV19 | CASIRSRQRGGASGYTF | TGTGCCAGTATAAGGTCCCGTCAGCGGGGAGGCGCTTCCGGCTACACCTTC
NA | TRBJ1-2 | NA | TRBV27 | CASSKWGGRQLNYGYTF | TGTGCCAGCAGTAAATGGGGAGGGCGGCAGCTTAACTATGGCTACACCTTC
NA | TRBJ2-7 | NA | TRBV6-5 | CASSYLASSPYEQYF | TGTGCCAGCAGTTACTTGGCTAGCTCTCCCTACGAGCAGTACTTC
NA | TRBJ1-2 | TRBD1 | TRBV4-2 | CASSERQGSGYTF | TGTGCCAGCAGCGAAAGACAGGGGTCTGGCTACACCTTC
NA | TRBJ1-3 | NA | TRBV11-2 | CASSPLFGVRGNTIYF | TGTGCCAGCAGTCCTCTATTCGGGGTTCGAGGAAACACCATATATTTT
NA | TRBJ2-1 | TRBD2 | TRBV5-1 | CASTRTSGVEQFF | TGCGCCAGCACCCGGACTAGCGGGGTAGAGCAGTTCTTC
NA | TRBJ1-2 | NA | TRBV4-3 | CASSQSDSGSYGYTF | TGCGCCAGCAGCCAATCTGACAGTGGAAGCTATGGCTACACCTTC
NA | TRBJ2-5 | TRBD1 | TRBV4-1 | CASSQPGQGRETQYF | TGCGCCAGCAGCCAACCGGGACAGGGTAGGGAGACCCAGTACTTC
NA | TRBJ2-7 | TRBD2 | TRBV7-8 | CASSLGLAGGFYEQYF | TGTGCCAGCAGCTTAGGGCTAGCGGGAGGGTTCTACGAGCAGTACTTC
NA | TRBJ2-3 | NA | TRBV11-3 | CASSLGRDTDTQYF | TGTGCCAGCAGCTTGGGCCGTGACACAGATACGCAGTATTTT
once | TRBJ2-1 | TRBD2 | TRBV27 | CASVLAGGGDEQFF | TGTGCCAGTGTACTAGCGGGAGGGGGGGATGAGCAGTTCTTC
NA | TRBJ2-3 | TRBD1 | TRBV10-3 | CAISETGLGTDTQYF | TGTGCCATCAGCGAGACAGGGTTGGGAACAGATACGCAGTATTTT
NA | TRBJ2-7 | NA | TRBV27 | CASRPGLGPSYEQYF | TGTGCCAGCAGGCCGGGACTCGGTCCTTCCTACGAGCAGTACTTC